This T cell receptor beta chain is drawn from a study of T cells in Graves' hyperthyroidism and ophthalmopathy. Each person with ophthalmopathy scored at least 3 on the Clinical Activity Score, reached NOSPECS grade 4 or higher, and had been ill under 3 months. Uncontrolled infection, other autoimmune disease, pregnancy or lactation barred patients from enrollment. This clonotype came up many times. Its target is unknown. CDR3 length: 15 amino acids. V lost 4 bases and J lost 2; bases outside the gene matches: 6. CDR1 is DFQATT, CDR2 SNEGSKA, per germline (reference sequence). RNA transcripts provided the source from which TCR beta CDR3 regions were amplified. During a first-round RT-PCR of the TCR CDR3, the HTBI primer set was used. Each CDR3 protein is one row after TCRdb ran MiXCR on the multiplex PCR reads. The sample has some 500,000 distinct CDR3 sequences, about 16% seen once. Overall study results and limits: Blood also showed most of the thyroid clonotypes that were expanded above 0.001. The authors' 13 V-J model separated ophthalmopathy from stable hyperthyroidism.

This receptor was obtained from a young woman with Graves' ophthalmopathy. Specimen: blood. The chain employs TRBV20-1 and TRBJ2-1; 9 bases map to TRBD2. This CDR3 is CSAMLAGNTYNEQFF. For the CDR3, the DNA is TGCAGTGCTATGCTAGCGGGAAACACCTACAATGAGCAGTTCTTC.